This note documents a single TCR beta chain sequence. It lacks a known antigen. A single base separates this from a much larger clone, so it may be a read error. PBMCs were isolated by Ficoll-Paque density gradient centrifugation. The sequencer was an Illumina NovaSeq 6000. Using 5'RACE with constant-segment primers, TCRalpha and TCRbeta cDNA libraries were constructed, with sample barcodes and unique molecular identifiers added in the process. RNA was extracted from every sample with Trizol reagent. Amplification of the libraries took two PCR steps, and the second step added a second sample barcode plus Illumina TruSeq adapters. Sequencing of libraries was performed on an Illumina NovaSeq with 2 x 150 bp paired-end reads. On the authors' methods: With migec v1.2.7, reads were demultiplexed and then collapsed into UMI-guided consensus sequences. With mixcr v2.1.11, UMI consensuses were aligned to TRA and TRB V and J templates and assembled into clonotypes. Expanded or contracted clonotypes were those called significant by both edgeR and NoisET, with noise models trained on biological replicates. edgeR calls used a false discovery rate-adjusted p below 0.01 and a log2 fold-change threshold of 1. As an exploratory analysis of dynamics, max-normalized trajectories of the 1000 most abundant clonotypes were examined by PCA with hierarchical clustering. Separately sequenced CD4+ and CD8+ repertoires were used to assign the CD4 or CD8 phenotype of responding clones. TCRdb trimmed public reads at Q25 via fastp, called clones via MiXCR and kept in-frame beta chains. Every distinct CDR3 protein forms one entry, paired with its most common genes and DNA. TCRdb, rather than the study authors, made the V and J calls. This sample is represented by 35,000 to 40,000 distinct CDR3 sequences; 5% to 7% of them were singletons. The top ten clones comprise 0.81% of the sample.

The sample originates from a study of T-cell memory formation after mild COVID-19 (dated by TCRdb to about 2021). Some background on the complete study: TCR sequence clusters from the two donors were largely donor specific. Two young, previously healthy adult volunteers made up the cohort, one male and one female. In a couple of donors, T-cell clones that expanded and contracted after mild COVID-19 were followed by sequencing TCRalpha and TCRbeta repertoires longitudinally.

Results and caveats for the whole study, not just this receptor: The study covered only a couple of mild cases, and larger cohorts including severe cases with pre-infection samples were considered necessary. Contracting CD4+ clones were located mainly in the CM and EM memory subsets, whereas CD8+ clones were found to be enriched in EMRA. From day 15 to 85, contracting clones showed balanced CD4/CD8 phenotypes, whereas a second wave of clones that expanded from day 15 to 37 leaned towards CD4+. The detection of some responding clones in pre-infection memory suggests that pre-existing cross-reactive memory T cells joined the SARS-CoV-2 response. SARS-CoV-2 specificity of the second-wave clones peaking on day 37 was not confirmed.

CDR1 SQVTM and CDR2 ANQGSEA were looked up in the germline V gene. Taken from cysteine to phenylalanine, the CDR3 has 12 residues. CDR3 DNA only is kept here, 36 bases in frame from base 1. V and J are truncated by 2 bases and 2 bases respectively, leaving an intervening sequence of 6 bases. The clonotype was recovered from an adult who had mild COVID-19 (a few samples of this study predate the infection). The sample titles of this study are shuffled in the database, so cell type and time point are left out. The sequenced sample was PBMCs or a T cell subset sorted from them (not recorded which). The rearrangement joined TRBV29-1 to TRBJ2-5, with the D gene call left open. The CDR3 is CSVEHRQETQYF. The bases read TGCAGCGTTGAACATCGACAAGAGACCCAGTACTTC.